This T cell receptor (beta chain) came from a study of CD4 T cells in relation to SARS-CoV-2 and coronaviruses (dated by TCRdb to the early 2020s). Broadly, across the study: A median age of roughly 39 years, with a range of roughly 21 to 80 years, was recorded for the full convalescent cohort of over 9 patients. The roughly twelve convalescent patients included 8 males and 4 females; two subjects were Hispanic. Using patient-derived lymphoblastoid cell lines, the shared crossreactive spike epitopes were mapped to their HLA restriction. At the level of individual TCR clonotypes, the study measured memory CD4+ T cell crossreactivity between SARS-CoV-2 spike protein and common cold coronavirus spike proteins. Samples from a few pre-COVID donors and the naive versus memory experiments were sequenced with the Adaptive Biotechnologies TCR-sequencing kit; other data were Illumina-based. A different TCR-beta assay, based on Illumina, was used to sequence expansion assays from other donors in the study.

Inclusive of the bounding cysteine and phenylalanine, the CDR3 is 13 residues long. Only the CDR3 region is kept as DNA, spanning 39 bases read in frame from base 1. CDR1 and CDR2 are drawn from the germline V gene: SGHTA, FQGTGA. The V and J ends are trimmed by 4 bases and 2 bases, leaving 5 bases between them. Naive and memory CD4+ T cells were separated from cryopreserved PBMCs by CD4 enrichment followed by EasySep naive CD4+ T cell enrichment. Ficoll-Paque PLUS gradient centrifugation was used to isolate PBMCs from leukapheresis product or whole blood. PBMCs were either used fresh in the expansion assay or cryopreserved at -140 degrees C. The QIAamp Micro DNA Kit was used to extract genomic DNA from the CD4+ T cells. This clone showed up just a few times. The clone's antigen remains unknown. The input lacks base qualities; no much larger clone sits a single base away. Uncultured naive and memory CD4+ T cell DNA received deep-resolution immunoSEQ TCR-beta sequencing. Per the original workflow: During preprocessing, nonproductive sequences were removed, as were CDR3s that did not start with C, did not end with F or W, or were shorter than 7 amino acids. Cultured and uncultured naive and memory CD4+ repertoires were searched for previously identified spike- and CEF-reactive CDR3s. Pairwise Levenshtein distance, computed with the stringdist R package after three terminal residues were trimmed from each end, was used as the measure of CDR3 homology. Drawn from immuneACCESS, this table holds only the in-frame rearrangements with V and J called that TCRdb kept. Clones are partly lost; checked studies trace under half to an unresolved V gene and leave the rest unexplained. That table supplies the V and J calls and clone size; D and trimming were determined from the DNA. This sample is represented by under 13,000 clones; approximately 87% of them were singletons. The leading ten clones occupy around 2.2% of the sample.

Overall study results and their limits: Compared with monoreactive clones, crossreactive clones had significantly weaker SARS-CoV-2-driven expansion, a result consistent with antigenic imprinting. Naive versus memory sequencing indicated that memory recall responses, rather than primary responses primed during culture, are detected by the assay. Approximately 60% of donors had memory CD4+ clonotypes that crossrecognized SARS-CoV-2 and at least one common cold coronavirus spike. No donor contributed both pre-pandemic and post-infection samples, which limited tracing the source of pre-existing responses. Because the crossreactivity analysis focused on spike protein, crossreactivity against other viral proteins was not assessed. Small numbers of patients and of tested TCRs limited the study.

The chain links TRBV7-3 with TRBJ2-2, with the D gene not confidently named. The sample taken for sequencing was naive CD4+ T cells from PBMCs. This specimen's cell subset or site label, per the study, means: naive CD4+ T cells isolated by negative enrichment. This sequence originates from an adult with COVID-19. The nucleotide sequence is TGTGCCAGCAGCTCAAGAAACACCGGGGAGCTGTTTTTT. It specifies CASSSRNTGELFF.